This TCR beta chain was retrieved from a study of Ad26.COV2.S vaccination and SARS-CoV-2 variants. Study overall: Donor was in the COV1001 Ad26.COV2.S trial arm.

Trimming took off 4 bases at V and 7 bases at J, with 13 bases between the two ends. The CDR3 runs to 14 residues. Germline V gives CDR1 LGHNT, CDR2 FRNRAP. Noted treatment: around 19 received Ad26.COV2.S at low or high dose, single or two shots; about 5 received placebo; per-sample allocation not given. Sample collection was performed on day 63 after the first vaccine or placebo injection. Clones were sequenced by immunoSEQ multiplex PCR, and TCRdb holds only the in-frame ones, with some missing. The repertoire includes 300,000 to 350,000 clones, around four fifths of them detected once, and 2.1% sits in the top ten.

The J gene is TRBJ1-4, the V gene TRBV12-5; D gene unclear. This TCR derives from a person aged 18-60 years who received the Ad26.COV2.S COVID-19 vaccine or a placebo. This material consisted of peripheral blood, taken in a trial of Ad26.COV2.S vaccine versus placebo. The CDR3: CASGSPGSGEKLFF. The CDR3 DNA sequence: TGTGCTAGTGGTTCGCCGGGCAGTGGTGAAAAACTGTTTTTT. Looking up the rest from reference TRBV12-5 and TRBJ1-4 gives the full variable domain: DARVTQTPRHKVTEMGQEVTMRCQPILGHNTVFWYRQTMMQGLELLAYFRNRAPLDDSGMPKDRFSAEMPDATLATLKIQPSEPRDSAVYFCASGSPGSGEKLFFGSGTQLSVL.